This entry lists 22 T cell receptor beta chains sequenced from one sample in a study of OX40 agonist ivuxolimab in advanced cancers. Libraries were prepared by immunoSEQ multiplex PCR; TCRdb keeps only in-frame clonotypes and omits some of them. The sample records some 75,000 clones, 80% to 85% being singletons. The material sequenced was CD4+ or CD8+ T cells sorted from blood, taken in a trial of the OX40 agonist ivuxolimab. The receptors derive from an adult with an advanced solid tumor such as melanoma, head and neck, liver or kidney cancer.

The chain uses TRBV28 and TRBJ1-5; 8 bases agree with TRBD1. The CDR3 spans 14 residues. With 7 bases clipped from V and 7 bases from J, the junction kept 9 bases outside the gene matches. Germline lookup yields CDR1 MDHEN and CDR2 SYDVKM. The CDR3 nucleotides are TGTGCCAGCATCTTGGGACAGGTGGGCCAGCCCCAGCATTTT. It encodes CASILGQVGQPQHF.

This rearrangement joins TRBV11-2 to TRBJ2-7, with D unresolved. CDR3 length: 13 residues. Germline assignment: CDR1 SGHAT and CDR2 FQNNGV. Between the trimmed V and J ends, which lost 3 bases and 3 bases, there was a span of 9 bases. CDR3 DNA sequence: TGTGCCAGCAGCTTGGGCCGCGTCTACGAGCAGTACTTC. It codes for CASSLGRVYEQYF.

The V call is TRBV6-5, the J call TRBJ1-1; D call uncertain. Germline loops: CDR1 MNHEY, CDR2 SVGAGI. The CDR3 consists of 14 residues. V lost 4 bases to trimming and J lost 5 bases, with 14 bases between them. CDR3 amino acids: CASSSWSGKTEAFF. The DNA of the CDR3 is TGTGCCAGCAGTTCTTGGTCGGGTAAGACTGAAGCTTTCTTT.

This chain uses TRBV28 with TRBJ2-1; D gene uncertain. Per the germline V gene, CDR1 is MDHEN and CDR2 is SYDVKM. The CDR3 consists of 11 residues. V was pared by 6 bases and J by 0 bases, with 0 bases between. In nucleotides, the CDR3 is TGTGCCAGCAGCTCCTACAATGAGCAGTTCTTC. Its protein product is CASSSYNEQFF.

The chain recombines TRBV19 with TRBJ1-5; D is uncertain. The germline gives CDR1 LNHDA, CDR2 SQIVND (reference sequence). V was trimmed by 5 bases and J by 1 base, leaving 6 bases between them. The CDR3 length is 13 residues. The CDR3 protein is CASSVASNQPQHF. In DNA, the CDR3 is TGTGCCAGTAGTGTGGCAAGCAATCAGCCCCAGCATTTT.

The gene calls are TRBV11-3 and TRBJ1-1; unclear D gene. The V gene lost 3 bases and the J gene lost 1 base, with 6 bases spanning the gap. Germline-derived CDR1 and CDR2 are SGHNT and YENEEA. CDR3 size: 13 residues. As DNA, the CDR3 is TGTGCCAGCAGCTTGTACCCGAACACTGAAGCTTTCTTT. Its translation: CASSLYPNTEAFF.

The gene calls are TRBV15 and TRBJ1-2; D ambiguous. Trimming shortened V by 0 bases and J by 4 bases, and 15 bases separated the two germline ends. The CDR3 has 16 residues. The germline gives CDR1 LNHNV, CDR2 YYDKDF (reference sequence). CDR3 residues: CATSRDPDVGFYGYTF. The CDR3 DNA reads TGTGCCACCAGCAGAGACCCTGACGTGGGCTTCTATGGCTACACCTTC.

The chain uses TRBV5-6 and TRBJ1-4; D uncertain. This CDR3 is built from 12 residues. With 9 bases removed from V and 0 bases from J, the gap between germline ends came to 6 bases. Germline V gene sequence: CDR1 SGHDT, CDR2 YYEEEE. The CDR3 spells CAKEPTNEKLFF. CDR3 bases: TGTGCCAAAGAACCAACTAATGAAAAACTGTTTTTT.

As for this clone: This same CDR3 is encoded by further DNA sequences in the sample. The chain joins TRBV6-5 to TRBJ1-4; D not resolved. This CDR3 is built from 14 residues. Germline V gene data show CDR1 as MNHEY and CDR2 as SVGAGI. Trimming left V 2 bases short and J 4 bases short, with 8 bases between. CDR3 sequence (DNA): TGTGCCAGCAGTTACGGGCAGCATAATGAAAAACTGTTTTTT. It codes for CASSYGQHNEKLFF.

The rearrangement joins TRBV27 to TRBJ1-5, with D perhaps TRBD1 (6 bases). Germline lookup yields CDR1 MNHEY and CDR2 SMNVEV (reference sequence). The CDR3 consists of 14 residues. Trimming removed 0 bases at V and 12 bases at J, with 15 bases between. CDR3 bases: TGTGCCAGCAGTTTATCTGGGACAATAGGGGACCAGCATTTT. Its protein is CASSLSGTIGDQHF.

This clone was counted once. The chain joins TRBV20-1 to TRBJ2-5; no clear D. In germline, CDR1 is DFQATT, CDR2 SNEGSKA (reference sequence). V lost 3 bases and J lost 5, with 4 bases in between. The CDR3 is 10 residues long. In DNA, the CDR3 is TGCAGTGCTAGTCACGAGACCCAGTACTTC. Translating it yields CSASHETQYF.

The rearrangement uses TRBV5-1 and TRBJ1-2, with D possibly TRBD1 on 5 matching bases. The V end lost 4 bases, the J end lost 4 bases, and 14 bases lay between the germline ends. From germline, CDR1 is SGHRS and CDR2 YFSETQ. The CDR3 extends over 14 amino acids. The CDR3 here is CASSPGGGGYGYTF. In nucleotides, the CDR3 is TGCGCCAGCAGCCCCGGCGGGGGTGGCTATGGCTACACCTTC.

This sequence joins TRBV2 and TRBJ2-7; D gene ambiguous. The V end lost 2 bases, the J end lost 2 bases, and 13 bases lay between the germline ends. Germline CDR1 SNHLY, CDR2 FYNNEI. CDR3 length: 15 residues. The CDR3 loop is CASSELSRQTYEQYF. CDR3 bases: TGTGCCAGCAGTGAATTGAGTAGACAAACCTACGAGCAGTACTTC. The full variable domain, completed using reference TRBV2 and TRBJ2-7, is EPEVTQTPSHQVTQMGQEVILRCVPISNHLYFYWYRQILGQKVEFLVSFYNNEISEKSEIFDDQFSVERPDGSNFTLKIRSTKLEDSAMYFCASSELSRQTYEQYFGPGTRLTVT.

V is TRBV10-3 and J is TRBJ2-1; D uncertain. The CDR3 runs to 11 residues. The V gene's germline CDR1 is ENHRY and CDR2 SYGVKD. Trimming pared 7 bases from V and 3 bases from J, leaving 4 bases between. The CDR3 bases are TGTGCCATCACTAACTACAATGAGCAGTTCTTC. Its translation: CAITNYNEQFF.

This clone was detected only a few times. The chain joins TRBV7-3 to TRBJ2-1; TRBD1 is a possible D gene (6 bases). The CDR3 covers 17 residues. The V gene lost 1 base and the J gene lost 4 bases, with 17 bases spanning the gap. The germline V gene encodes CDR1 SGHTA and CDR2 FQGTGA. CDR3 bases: TGTGCCAGCAGCTTAAAATCTACGGGACATCTTTACAATGAGCAGTTCTTC. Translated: CASSLKSTGHLYNEQFF.

The CDR3: CASSVQSSRQETQYF. As DNA, the CDR3 is TGTGCCAGCAGCGTCCAATCGAGCCGGCAAGAGACCCAGTACTTC. The V and J genes are TRBV11-1 and TRBJ2-5; D remains unclear. The CDR3 is 15 residues long. Trimming stripped 5 bases from V and 2 bases from J, with 15 bases between. From germline, CDR1 is SGHAT and CDR2 FQDESV (reference sequence).

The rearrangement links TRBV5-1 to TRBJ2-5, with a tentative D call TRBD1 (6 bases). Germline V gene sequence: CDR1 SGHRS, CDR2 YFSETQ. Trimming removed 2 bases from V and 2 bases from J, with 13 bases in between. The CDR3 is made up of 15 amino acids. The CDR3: CASSFLMGAQETQYF. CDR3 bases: TGCGCCAGCAGCTTTTTAATGGGGGCTCAAGAGACCCAGTACTTC.

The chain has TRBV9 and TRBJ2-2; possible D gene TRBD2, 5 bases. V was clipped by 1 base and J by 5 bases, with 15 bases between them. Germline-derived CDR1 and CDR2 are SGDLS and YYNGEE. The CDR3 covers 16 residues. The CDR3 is CASSVYAGRKTGELFF. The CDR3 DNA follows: TGTGCCAGCAGCGTATACGCGGGCAGAAAAACCGGGGAGCTGTTTTTT. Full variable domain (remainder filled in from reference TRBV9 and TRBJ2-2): DSGVTQTPKHLITATGQRVTLRCSPRSGDLSVYWYQQSLDQGLQFLIQYYNGEERAKGNILERFSAQQFPDLHSELNLSSLELGDSALYFCASSVYAGRKTGELFFGEGSRLTVL.

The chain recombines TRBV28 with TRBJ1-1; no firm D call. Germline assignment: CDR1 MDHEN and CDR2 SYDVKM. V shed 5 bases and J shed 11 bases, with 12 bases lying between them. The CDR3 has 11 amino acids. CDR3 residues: CASSLTSPAFF. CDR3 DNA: TGTGCCAGCAGTCTGACATCGCCGGCTTTCTTT.

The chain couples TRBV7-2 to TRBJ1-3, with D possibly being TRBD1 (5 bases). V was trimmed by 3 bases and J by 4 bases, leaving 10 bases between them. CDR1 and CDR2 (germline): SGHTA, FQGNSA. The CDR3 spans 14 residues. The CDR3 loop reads CASSLVRAGNTIYF. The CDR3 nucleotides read TGTGCCAGCAGCTTGGTCAGGGCCGGAAACACCATATATTTT.

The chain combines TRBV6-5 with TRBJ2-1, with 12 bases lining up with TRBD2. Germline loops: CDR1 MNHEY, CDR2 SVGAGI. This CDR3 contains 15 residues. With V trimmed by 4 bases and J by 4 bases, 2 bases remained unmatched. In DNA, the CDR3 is TGTGCCAGCAGTTTGACTAGCGGGAGATACAATGAGCAGTTCTTC. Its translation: CASSLTSGRYNEQFF.

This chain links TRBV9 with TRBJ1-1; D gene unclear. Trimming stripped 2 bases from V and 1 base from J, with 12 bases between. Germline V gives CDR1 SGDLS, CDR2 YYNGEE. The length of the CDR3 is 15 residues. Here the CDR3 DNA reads TGTGCCAGCAGCGTCTCGGGATCCGGGAACACTGAAGCTTTCTTT. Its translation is CASSVSGSGNTEAFF. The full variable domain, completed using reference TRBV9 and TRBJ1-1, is DSGVTQTPKHLITATGQRVTLRCSPRSGDLSVYWYQQSLDQGLQFLIQYYNGEERAKGNILERFSAQQFPDLHSELNLSSLELGDSALYFCASSVSGSGNTEAFFGQGTRLTVV.